This TCR beta chain comes out of a study of Graves' ophthalmopathy and Graves' hyperthyroidism. Study-level findings and limits: Both a 70.59% sensitivity and an approximately 72% specificity characterized the model's predictions of ophthalmopathy progression.

As concerns this clonotype: The antigen remains undetermined.

The germline gives CDR1 DFQATT, CDR2 SNEGSKA (reference sequence). Trimming shortened V by 3 bases and J by 1 base, and 16 bases separated the two germline ends. The CDR3 is 16 amino acids. Investigators amplified TCR beta CDR3 regions from RNA transcripts. The authors performed first-round RT-PCR with HTBI primers and then a second-round multiplex PCR. TCRdb re-analysed the multiplex PCR reads in MiXCR, keeping a single row per CDR3 protein. This sample has about 400,000 distinct CDR3 sequences, with around 18% found just once. The rearrangement links TRBV20-1 to TRBJ1-5; D not certain. The sample consisted of peripheral blood. The TCR originated in a woman under 30 with Graves' ophthalmopathy. The CDR3 sequence is CSASRGQVRSNQPQHF. For the CDR3, the DNA is TGCAGTGCTAGTAGAGGGCAGGTCCGGAGCAATCAGCCCCAGCATTTT.